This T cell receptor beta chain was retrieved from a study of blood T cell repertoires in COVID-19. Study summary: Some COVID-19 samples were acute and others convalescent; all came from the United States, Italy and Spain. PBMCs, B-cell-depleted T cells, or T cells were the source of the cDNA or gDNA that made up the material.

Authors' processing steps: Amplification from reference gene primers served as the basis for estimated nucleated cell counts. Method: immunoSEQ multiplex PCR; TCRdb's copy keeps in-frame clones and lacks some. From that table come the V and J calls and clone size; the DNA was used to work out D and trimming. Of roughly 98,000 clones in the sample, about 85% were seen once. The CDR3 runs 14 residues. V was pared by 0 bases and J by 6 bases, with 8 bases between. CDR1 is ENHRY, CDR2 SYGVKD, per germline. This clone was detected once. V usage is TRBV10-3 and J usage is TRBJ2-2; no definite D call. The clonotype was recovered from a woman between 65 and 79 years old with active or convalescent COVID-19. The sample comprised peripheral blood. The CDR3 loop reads CAISESASSGELFF. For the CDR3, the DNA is TGTGCCATCAGTGAGTCCGCGAGTTCCGGGGAGCTGTTTTTT.